These 2 T cell receptor beta chains were sequenced from one sample in a study of control samples from healthy donors and cancer patients. Sequencing used immunoSEQ multiplex PCR; TCRdb keeps in-frame clones, though not all of them. The table shows some 90,000 clones, with approximately 86% occurring only once. What was sequenced was blood. All receptors come from a woman in her fifties or sixties in good health.

The J gene is TRBJ2-1, the V gene TRBV9; maybe TRBD2 (6 bases). Trimming shortened V by 3 bases and J by 5 bases, and 9 bases separated the two germline ends. Per germline, CDR1 SGDLS and CDR2 YYNGEE. The CDR3 is made up of 13 amino acids. In nucleotides, the CDR3 is TGTGCCAGCAGCGCCGGGAGAAACAATGAGCAGTTCTTC. Protein product: CASSAGRNNEQFF.

The chain joins TRBV9 to TRBJ1-1, with D unresolved. CDR3 size: 15 residues. CDR1 is SGDLS, CDR2 YYNGEE, per germline. The V gene lost 4 bases and the J gene lost 2 bases, with 15 bases spanning the gap. The CDR3 coding sequence is TGTGCCAGCAGCAATAAAGGACGGCTAAACACTGAAGCTTTCTTT. This codes for CASSNKGRLNTEAFF.